This entry lists 8 T cell receptor beta chains sequenced from one sample in a study of T cell repertoires in cytomegalovirus infection. TCRdb ran MiXCR on the reads and lists one entry per CDR3 protein. The sample lists roughly 46,000 distinct CDR3 sequences, about 20% seen once, with less than 20% in the top ten. What these receptors recognize is not known. Material: PBMCs, sequenced either directly or after in vitro stimulation (not recorded which). The receptors derive from a human donor in good health (CMV status not recorded). Some clones in this sample may be carry-over from other donors' samples.

The rearrangement joins TRBV7-2 to TRBJ2-1; D is uncertain. V lost 4 bases and J 0 bases, leaving 13 bases between the germline ends. CDR1 SGHTA and CDR2 FQGNSA come from the germline V gene. The CDR3 consists of 16 residues. The chain's CDR3 is CASSWYPAASYNEQFF. The CDR3 DNA sequence: TGTGCCAGCAGCTGGTATCCGGCAGCCTCCTACAATGAGCAGTTCTTC. Filled out from reference TRBV7-2 and TRBJ2-1, the complete variable domain reads GAGVSQSPSNKVTEKGKDVELRCDPISGHTALYWYRQSLGQGLEFLIYFQGNSAPDKSGLPSDRFSAERTGGSVSTLTIQRTQQEDSAVYLCASSWYPAASYNEQFFGPGTRLTVL.

The genes are TRBV7-3 and TRBJ1-1; 7 nucleotides match TRBD1. This CDR3 has 13 amino acids. CDR1 is SGHTA, CDR2 FQGTGA, per germline. Trimming at V came to 2 bases and at J to 7 bases, leaving 4 bases not matched to a gene. The CDR3 nucleotides are TGTGCCAGCAGCTTAGGAGGGGGCAGTGAAGCTTTCTTT. Its translation: CASSLGGGSEAFF.

This clonotype has more than one count but fewer than ten. This chain joins TRBV4-3 and TRBJ2-7; a weak D match, TRBD2 (5 bases). Trimming shortened V by 3 bases and J by 2 bases, and 17 bases separated the two germline ends. CDR1 LGHNA and CDR2 YSLEER come from the germline V gene. The CDR3 sequence is 16 residues long. CDR3 sequence: CASSQNLWGAAYEQYF. In DNA form, the CDR3 reads TGCGCCAGCAGCCAGAACCTGTGGGGAGCGGCCTACGAGCAGTACTTC.

The chain carries TRBV28 and TRBJ2-7; D possibly corresponds to TRBD1 (5 bases). Trimming took off 7 bases at V and 3 bases at J, with 13 bases between the two ends. The CDR3 runs 13 residues. Per the germline V gene, CDR1 is MDHEN and CDR2 is SYDVKM. In DNA form, the CDR3 reads TGTGCCAGCAATCCCTCAAGGGGCTACGAGCAGTACTTC. Its protein is CASNPSRGYEQYF.

This clonotype was seen repeatedly, ten times or more. J is TRBJ2-1 and V is TRBV12-3 or TRBV12-4, with D unclear. Trimming took off 6 bases at V and 8 bases at J, with 11 bases between the two ends. The CDR3 loop spans 12 amino acids. CDR3 nucleotides: TGTGCCAGCAGAAAAAGTTTGGATGAGCAGTTCTTC. Its translation is CASRKSLDEQFF.

This clonotype was recorded many times. The chain has TRBV24-1 and TRBJ2-3; no firm D call. The CDR3 has 13 residues. The ends were cut back, 1 base at V and 5 bases at J, with 6 bases in the middle. The germline gives CDR1 KGHDR, CDR2 SFDVKD. CDR3 amino acids: CATSDFGEDTQYF. The CDR3, as DNA: TGTGCCACCAGTGATTTTGGGGAAGATACGCAGTATTTT.

J is TRBJ2-5 and V is TRBV12-3 or TRBV12-4; D possibly matches TRBD1 or TRBD2 (6 bases each). V was pared by 6 bases and J by 6 bases, with 17 bases between. The CDR3 consists of 14 residues. CDR3 region: CASSLRGALQTQYF. The CDR3 region has the DNA TGTGCCAGCAGCCTTAGGGGGGCTCTGCAGACCCAGTACTTC.

V and J are TRBV29-1 and TRBJ2-6; maybe TRBD2 (7 bases). The V end lost 7 bases, the J end lost 4 bases, and 17 bases lay between the germline ends. CDR1 is SQVTM and CDR2 is ANQGSEA in the germline V gene. This CDR3 comprises 15 residues. DNA of the CDR3: TGCAGCGCTCTGGGGGGGGCGGTCGGGGCCAACGTCCTGACTTTC. Its translation: CSALGGAVGANVLTF. The variable domain in full, with the rest retrieved from reference TRBV29-1 and TRBJ2-6, is SAVISQKPSRDICQRGTSLTIQCQVDSQVTMMFWYRQQPGQSLTLIATANQGSEATYESGFVIDKFPISRPNLTFSTLTVSNMSPEDSSIYLCSALGGAVGANVLTFGAGSRLTVL.